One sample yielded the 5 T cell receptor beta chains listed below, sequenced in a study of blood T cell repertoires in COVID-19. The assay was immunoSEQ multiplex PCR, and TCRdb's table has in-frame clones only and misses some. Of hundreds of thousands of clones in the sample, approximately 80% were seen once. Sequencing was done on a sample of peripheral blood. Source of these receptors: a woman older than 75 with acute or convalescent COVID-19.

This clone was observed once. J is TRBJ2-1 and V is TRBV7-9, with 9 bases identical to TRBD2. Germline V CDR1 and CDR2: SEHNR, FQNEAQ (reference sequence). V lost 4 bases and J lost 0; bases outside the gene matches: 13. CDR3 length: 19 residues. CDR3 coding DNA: TGTGCCAGCAGCTCCGTTGGAAGGACTAGCGCGAGCTCCTACAATGAGCAGTTCTTC. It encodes CASSSVGRTSASSYNEQFF.

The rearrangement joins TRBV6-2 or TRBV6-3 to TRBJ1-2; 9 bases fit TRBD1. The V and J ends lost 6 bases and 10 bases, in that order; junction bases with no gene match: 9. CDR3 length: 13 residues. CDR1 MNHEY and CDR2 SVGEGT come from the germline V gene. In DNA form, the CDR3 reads TGTGCCAGCAGCACGTTGAGACAGGGGGTCTACACCTTC. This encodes CASSTLRQGVYTF.

Here the CDR3 reads CASGSGQGSTDTQYF. The CDR3 bases are TGTGCTAGTGGTTCCGGACAGGGGAGCACAGATACGCAGTATTTT. V and J are TRBV12-5 and TRBJ2-3; 9 nucleotides agree with TRBD1. The CDR3 length is 15 residues. Germline CDR1 LGHNT, CDR2 FRNRAP. The V segment lost 4 bases and the J segment 0 bases; nucleotides outside the gene matches: 2.

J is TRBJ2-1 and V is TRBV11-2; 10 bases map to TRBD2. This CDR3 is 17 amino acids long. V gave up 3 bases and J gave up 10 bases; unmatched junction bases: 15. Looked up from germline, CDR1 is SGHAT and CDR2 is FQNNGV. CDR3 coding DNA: TGTGCCAGCAGCTTGATCCCTAGCGGGAGCCCTTCGGGCGAGCAGTTCTTC. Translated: CASSLIPSGSPSGEQFF.

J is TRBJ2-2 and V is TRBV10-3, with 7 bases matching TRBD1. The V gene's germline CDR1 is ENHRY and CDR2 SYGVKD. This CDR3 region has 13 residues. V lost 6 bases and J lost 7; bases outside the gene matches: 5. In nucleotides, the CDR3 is TGTGCCATCAGCACGAGACAGGGCGGGGAGCTGTTTTTT. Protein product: CAISTRQGGELFF.